The 32 T cell receptor beta chains listed next were all sequenced from one sample in a study of T cells in Graves' hyperthyroidism and ophthalmopathy. From RNA transcripts, TCR beta CDR3 regions were amplified. The TCR CDR3 first-round RT-PCR relied on the HTBI primer set. One entry per CDR3 protein results from TCRdb running MiXCR on the multiplex PCR reads. Of 490,000 or so distinct CDR3 sequences listed, over 35% are singletons. Material for sequencing was peripheral blood or thyroid tissue (not recorded which). All receptors come from an adult woman with Graves' disease, either hyperthyroidism or ophthalmopathy (not recorded which).

There are many counts of this clonotype. The chain combines TRBV5-4 with TRBJ1-6; D not certain. The CDR3 consists of 14 residues. Germline V lookup: CDR1 SGHNT, CDR2 YYREEE (reference sequence). V lost 4 bases, J lost 7 bases, and 12 bases lay in between. CDR3 sequence: CASSLKGWNSPLHF. For the CDR3, the DNA is TGTGCCAGCAGCCTGAAGGGTTGGAATTCACCCCTCCACTTT.

V usage is TRBV19 and J usage is TRBJ1-2; the match to TRBD1 covers 8 bases. CDR1 and CDR2 from the germline V gene are LNHDA and SQIVND (reference sequence). The CDR3 runs 11 residues. V trimming: 10 bases; J trimming: 11 bases; junction bases outside the gene matches: 9. The CDR3 sequence is CATQGQGGYTF. The CDR3 DNA sequence: TGTGCCACCCAAGGACAGGGAGGATACACCTTC.

This clonotype was recorded at least ten times. DNA of the CDR3: TGCAGTGCTGCCGGGACAGATAACACCGGGGAGCTGTTTTTT. Amino acid sequence: CSAAGTDNTGELFF. The rearrangement joins TRBV20-1 to TRBJ2-2; TRBD1 matches at 7 bases. Trimming took 5 bases from V and 2 from J; bases not matched to a gene: 5. CDR1 is DFQATT, CDR2 SNEGSKA, per germline (reference sequence). The length of the CDR3 is 14 residues.

The chain recombines TRBV4-1 with TRBJ2-5; a weak D match, TRBD2 (6 bases). V dropped 3 bases and J dropped 3 bases, with 11 bases sitting between them. This CDR3 is built from 14 residues. Germline assignment: CDR1 MGHRA and CDR2 YSYEKL. CDR3 sequence reads: CASSQMGGEETQYF. For the CDR3, the DNA is TGCGCCAGCAGCCAGATGGGAGGAGAAGAGACCCAGTACTTC.

The chain couples TRBV7-8 to TRBJ2-5, with 10 bases aligning to TRBD2. The ends lost 5 bases at V and 1 base at J; junction bases unmatched: 7. Germline CDR1 and CDR2: SGHVS and FQNEAQ. The CDR3 totals 16 residues. This CDR3 is CASSPRLAGLQETQYF. The CDR3 DNA sequence: TGTGCCAGCAGCCCCAGACTAGCGGGCCTCCAAGAGACCCAGTACTTC.

With regard to this clonotype: A junction end diverges from the germline sequence, so it may reflect a read error. V is TRBV24-1 and J is TRBJ1-5; perhaps TRBD1 as D (5 bases). The CDR3 extends over 12 amino acids. CDR1 is KGHDR, CDR2 SFDVKD, per germline. The CDR3 loop is CATSDPGTGVYF. Here the CDR3 DNA reads TGTGCCACCAGTGATCCCGGGACTGGGGTGTATTTT.

The chain couples TRBV20-1 to TRBJ1-1; D is undetermined. CDR1 DFQATT and CDR2 SNEGSKA come from the germline V gene (reference sequence). The CDR3 sequence is 13 residues long. CDR3 sequence reads: CTLGGRMNTEAFF. For the CDR3, the DNA is TGCACCTTAGGCGGGCGGATGAACACTGAAGCTTTCTTT.

This clonotype was recorded at least ten times. V usage is TRBV19 and J usage is TRBJ1-5, with 10 positions matching TRBD1. The J segment lost 4 bases and the V segment lost 4 bases, leaving 4 bases of the junction unmatched. The germline V gene has CDR1 LNHDA and CDR2 SQIVND (reference sequence). This CDR3 region has 15 residues. This chain's CDR3 is CASSSWDRGNQPQHF. As DNA, the CDR3 is TGTGCCAGTAGTAGCTGGGACAGGGGAAATCAGCCCCAGCATTTT. Full variable domain (missing parts from reference TRBV19 and TRBJ1-5): DGGITQSPKYLFRKEGQNVTLSCEQNLNHDAMYWYRQDPGQGLRLIYYSQIVNDFQKGDIAEGYSVSREKKESFPLTVTSAQKNPTAFYLCASSSWDRGNQPQHFGDGTRLSIL.

This clonotype was seen more than once but under ten times. The chain employs TRBV2 and TRBJ1-2, with unresolved D. Germline CDR1 reads SNHLY; CDR2 reads FYNNEI. The CDR3 is made up of 11 amino acids. V lost 8 bases and J 3 bases, leaving 7 bases between the germline ends. CDR3: CASGFDYGYTF. As DNA, the CDR3 is TGTGCCAGCGGTTTTGACTATGGCTACACCTTC.

The rearrangement links TRBV20-1 to TRBJ1-2, with D possibly matching TRBD1 (6 bases). The CDR3 spans 15 residues. V was pared by 8 bases and J by 6 bases, with 25 bases between. Germline lookup yields CDR1 DFQATT and CDR2 SNEGSKA (reference sequence). Here the CDR3 DNA reads TGCAGTACTCTGACCCTCGAAGTTGGGGGCGATGGCTACACCTTC. Residues: CSTLTLEVGGDGYTF.

This clonotype has at least ten counts. The chain couples TRBV20-1 to TRBJ1-6, with D uncertain. CDR3 length equals 14 residues. Germline CDR1 reads DFQATT; CDR2 reads SNEGSKA (reference sequence). Trimming took off 5 bases at V and 4 bases at J, with 12 bases between the two ends. In nucleotides, the CDR3 is TGCAGTGCTGCGGACGGAGATTATAATTCACCCCTCCACTTT. Encoded protein: CSAADGDYNSPLHF.

This clonotype showed up just a few times. CDR3: CASSLLGGGNYEQYF. CDR3 in DNA: TGTGCCAGCAGCCTCCTCGGGGGAGGTAACTACGAGCAGTACTTC. The rearrangement links TRBV7-9 to TRBJ2-7, with TRBD2 as a possible D gene (6 bases). V lost 5 bases and J 3 bases, leaving 17 bases between the germline ends. Per germline, CDR1 SEHNR and CDR2 FQNEAQ (reference sequence). This CDR3 is built from 15 residues. The whole variable domain, remainder taken from reference TRBV7-9 and TRBJ2-7, is DTGVSQNPRHKITKRGQNVTFRCDPISEHNRLYWYRQTLGQGPEFLTYFQNEAQLEKSRLLSDRFSAERPKGSFSTLEIQRTEQGDSAMYLCASSLLGGGNYEQYFGPGTRLTVT.

V and J are TRBV29-1 and TRBJ1-2; D might be TRBD1 (5 bases). Deletions cut 4 bases from V and 7 bases from J, with 16 bases between. The CDR3 runs to 13 residues. The germline CDR1 and CDR2 sequences are SQVTM and ANQGSEA. Here the CDR3 DNA reads TGCAGCGTTGTCCTAGCGGGACCCGGTGGCTACACCTTC. Encoded protein: CSVVLAGPGGYTF.

V and J are TRBV7-9 and TRBJ2-7; possible D gene TRBD2, 5 bases. Deletions cut 4 bases from V and 0 bases from J, with 13 bases between. This CDR3 has 15 residues. The germline V gene encodes CDR1 SEHNR and CDR2 FQNEAQ (reference sequence). The CDR3 nucleotides are TGTGCCAGCAGCTACACTAGTGCAAGCTCCTACGAGCAGTACTTC. Translated, it gives CASSYTSASSYEQYF.

This clonotype was observed a handful of times. One end of the junction fails to match germline, which may point to a read error. The chain couples TRBV10-3 to TRBJ2-7, with D possibly being TRBD2 (6 bases). Looked up from germline, CDR1 is ENHRY and CDR2 is SYGVKD. This CDR3 is 15 amino acids long. The CDR3 DNA follows: TGTGCCAGCAGTTACTCGGCGCGGGGCCCGGGCGAGCAGTACTTC. It is translated as CASSYSARGPGEQYF.

V usage is TRBV19 and J usage is TRBJ1-5; D possibly corresponds to TRBD1 (6 bases). Germline V gene lookup returns CDR1 LNHDA and CDR2 SQIVND (reference sequence). V lost 10 bases, J lost 0 bases, and 16 bases lay in between. The CDR3 extends over 15 amino acids. The CDR3 is CATQEGGFSNQPQHF. The CDR3 nucleotides read TGTGCCACCCAGGAGGGGGGCTTTAGCAATCAGCCCCAGCATTTT.

This rearrangement joins TRBV9 to TRBJ2-7, with 9 positions matching TRBD1. The CDR3 has 15 amino acids. With 7 bases clipped from V and 0 bases from J, the junction kept 8 bases outside the gene matches. Germline V gives CDR1 SGDLS, CDR2 YYNGEE. This CDR3 is CASGDRDQHSYEQYF. The CDR3 DNA is TGTGCCAGCGGGGACAGGGACCAGCACTCCTACGAGCAGTACTTC.

This clonotype appeared many times. The chain is built from TRBV10-3 and TRBJ1-1; D is unresolved. V lost 0 bases to trimming and J lost 2 bases, with 7 bases between them. Per the germline V gene, CDR1 is ENHRY and CDR2 is SYGVKD. The CDR3 spans 14 residues. The DNA for the CDR3 is TGTGCCATCAGTGAGTCAAACAGCAACACTGAAGCTTTCTTT. It is translated as CAISESNSNTEAFF.

This clonotype was observed many times. V gene TRBV2 combines with J gene TRBJ1-1; no clear D gene. Trimming took off 4 bases at V and 4 bases at J, with 16 bases between the two ends. The CDR3 consists of 15 residues. Germline V CDR1 and CDR2: SNHLY, FYNNEI. CDR3 coding DNA: TGTGCCAGCAGTGTGGGGTCCCGGCCAGGCACTGAAGCTTTCTTT. Encoded protein: CASSVGSRPGTEAFF. Looking up the rest from reference TRBV2 and TRBJ1-1 gives the full variable domain: EPEVTQTPSHQVTQMGQEVILRCVPISNHLYFYWYRQILGQKVEFLVSFYNNEISEKSEIFDDQFSVERPDGSNFTLKIRSTKLEDSAMYFCASSVGSRPGTEAFFGQGTRLTVV.

The genes are TRBV5-1 and TRBJ2-2; a possible D gene is TRBD2 (5 bases). From germline, CDR1 is SGHRS and CDR2 YFSETQ. Trimming took 4 bases from V and 3 from J, leaving 13 bases between them. The CDR3 runs to 15 residues. CDR3 sequence (DNA): TGCGCCAGCAGCCTTCGGGGTGGGGACACCGGGGAGCTGTTTTTT. The encoded protein is CASSLRGGDTGELFF.

This clonotype was observed at least ten times. CDR3 sequence: CSASAVAGAPTYEQYF. The CDR3 DNA reads TGCAGTGCTTCGGCGGTAGCGGGAGCCCCGACCTACGAGCAGTACTTC. J is TRBJ2-7 and V is TRBV20-1, with 9 bases lining up with TRBD2. The CDR3 extends over 16 amino acids. Germline V CDR1 and CDR2: DFQATT, SNEGSKA (reference sequence). J lost 2 bases, V lost 5 bases, and 13 bases had no gene match.

The rearrangement links TRBV13 to TRBJ1-4; D remains ambiguous. This CDR3 has 15 residues. In germline, CDR1 is PRHDT, CDR2 FYEKMQ (reference sequence). Trimming left V 6 bases short and J 8 bases short, with 19 bases between. In DNA, the CDR3 is TGTGCCAGCAGTCTGGGCTCGAATAGTGGCGAAAAACTGTTTTTT. Amino acids: CASSLGSNSGEKLFF.

Comment on this clonotype: This sequence may be a read error, since a much larger clone differs from it by one base. V and J are TRBV9 and TRBJ2-2; 12 bases are a match to TRBD2. The germline CDR1 and CDR2 sequences are SGDLS and YYNGEE. Unmatched junction bases numbered 11, after V lost 7 bases and J lost 4 bases. CDR3 size: 17 residues. The CDR3 sequence is CASGGGLAGTSTGELFF. Written as DNA, the CDR3 is TGTGCCAGCGGCGGCGGACTAGCGGGAACCTCCACCGGGGAGCTGTTTTTT.

With respect to this clonotype: One junction end does not reproduce the germline sequence, and a read error may be involved. The rearrangement links TRBV2 to TRBJ1-1, with 9 bases fitting TRBD1. The CDR3 contains 12 residues. Germline V CDR1 and CDR2: SNHLY, FYNNEI. CDR3 DNA: TGTGCCAGCAGTGGAGAGGGGACAGGGCGTAACTTT. Its protein is CASSGEGTGRNF.

The chain couples TRBV7-2 to TRBJ2-3; the match to TRBD2 covers 7 bases. This CDR3 is 14 amino acids long. V dropped 3 bases and J dropped 5; count of bases not matched to a gene: 5. The germline gives CDR1 SGHTA, CDR2 FQGNSA. The CDR3 here is CASSLTGGLDTQYF. In DNA form, the CDR3 reads TGTGCCAGCAGCTTGACGGGAGGACTAGATACGCAGTATTTT.

This clonotype was seen ten or more times. The V and J genes are TRBV5-5 and TRBJ1-3; D ambiguous. CDR1 and CDR2 (germline): SGHKS, YYEKEE (reference sequence). Trimming stripped 4 bases from V and 4 bases from J, with 12 bases between. This CDR3 spans 14 amino acids. This CDR3 is CASSPGVGGNTIYF. The CDR3 coding sequence is TGTGCCAGCAGCCCGGGAGTTGGCGGAAACACCATATATTTT.

V is TRBV29-1 and J is TRBJ1-2; D ambiguous. Germline V gene data show CDR1 as SQVTM and CDR2 as ANQGSEA. The CDR3 runs to 11 residues. V lost 3 bases, J lost 6 bases, and 8 bases lay in between. The CDR3 is CSVERRNGYTF. CDR3 nucleotides: TGCAGCGTTGAGAGAAGGAATGGCTACACCTTC.

This chain joins TRBV2 and TRBJ2-5; possibly TRBD1 or TRBD2 for D (5 bases each). Per the germline V gene, CDR1 is SNHLY and CDR2 is FYNNEI. CDR3 length: 14 residues. Trimming removed 7 bases at V and 4 bases at J, with 16 bases between. The CDR3 loop is CASTRGTGVETQYF. The CDR3 bases are TGTGCCAGCACCCGGGGAACAGGTGTAGAGACCCAGTACTTC.

This rearrangement joins TRBV7-2 to TRBJ1-5, with TRBD1 as a possible D gene (5 bases). CDR1 is SGHTA and CDR2 is FQGNSA in the germline V gene. The CDR3 is 14 residues long. V was trimmed by 6 bases and J by 8 bases, leaving 17 bases between them. In DNA form, the CDR3 reads TGTGCCAGCAGGGGGGGAAGGCCCTCAGAGCCCCAGCATTTT. This encodes CASRGGRPSEPQHF.

This chain uses TRBV7-9 with TRBJ2-7; D call uncertain. This CDR3 contains 16 residues. Germline lookup yields CDR1 SEHNR and CDR2 FQNEAQ (reference sequence). V was trimmed by 6 bases and J by 1 base, leaving 19 bases between them. Written as DNA, the CDR3 is TGTGCCAGCAGTTTCCGACTCCTGGGCCTATCCTACGAGCAGTACTTC. Translation gives CASSFRLLGLSYEQYF.

This clonotype was picked up many times. V and J are TRBV29-1 and TRBJ1-1; possible D gene TRBD1, 6 bases. The germline V gene encodes CDR1 SQVTM and CDR2 ANQGSEA. This CDR3 comprises 13 residues. Trimming shortened V by 7 bases and J by 1 base, and 13 bases separated the two germline ends. The chain's CDR3 is CSGHDRTNTEAFF. The CDR3 nucleotides read TGCAGCGGCCATGACAGGACGAACACTGAAGCTTTCTTT.

This chain links TRBV6-1 with TRBJ1-4, with D uncertain. The germline V and J ends were trimmed by 8 bases and 8 bases, with 21 bases remaining between them. Germline-derived CDR1 and CDR2 are MNHNS and SASEGT. There are 15 residues in the CDR3. The CDR3 DNA reads as TGTGCCAGCTTCTTCAACCGGGAGACGGCCGAAAAACTGTTTTTT. Residues: CASFFNRETAEKLFF.